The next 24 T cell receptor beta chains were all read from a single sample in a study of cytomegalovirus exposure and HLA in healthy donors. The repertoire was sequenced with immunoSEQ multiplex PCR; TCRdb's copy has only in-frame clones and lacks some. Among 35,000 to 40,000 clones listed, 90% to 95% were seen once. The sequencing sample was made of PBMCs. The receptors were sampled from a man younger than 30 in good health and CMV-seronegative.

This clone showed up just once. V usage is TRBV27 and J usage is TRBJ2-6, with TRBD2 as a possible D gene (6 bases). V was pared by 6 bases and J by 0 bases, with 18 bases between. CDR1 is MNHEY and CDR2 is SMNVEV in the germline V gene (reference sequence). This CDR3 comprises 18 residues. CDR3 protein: CASSHAGWGDSGANVLTF. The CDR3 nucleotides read TGTGCCAGCAGCCACGCAGGCTGGGGGGACTCTGGGGCCAACGTCCTGACTTTC.

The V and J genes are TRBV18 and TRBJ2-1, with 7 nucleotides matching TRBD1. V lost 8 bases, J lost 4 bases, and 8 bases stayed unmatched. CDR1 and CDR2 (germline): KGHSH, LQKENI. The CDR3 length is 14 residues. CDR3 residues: CASREGTVYNEQFF. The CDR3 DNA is TGTGCCAGCCGAGAAGGGACAGTTTACAATGAGCAGTTCTTC. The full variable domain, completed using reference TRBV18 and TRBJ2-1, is NAGVMQNPRHLVRRRGQEARLRCSPMKGHSHVYWYRQLPEEGLKFMVYLQKENIIDESGMPKERFSAEFPKEGPSILRIQQVVRGDSAAYFCASREGTVYNEQFFGPGTRLTVL.

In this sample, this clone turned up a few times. CDR3 DNA: TGCGCCAGCAGTGGTGGACACCTCACTGAAGCTTTCTTT. It is translated as CASSGGHLTEAFF. V is TRBV10-1 and J is TRBJ1-1; tentative D call: TRBD1 (5 bases). Trimming cost V 4 bases and J 4 bases, with 10 bases left between them. Germline V gene sequence: CDR1 WNHNN, CDR2 SYGVQD (reference sequence). The CDR3 runs 13 residues.

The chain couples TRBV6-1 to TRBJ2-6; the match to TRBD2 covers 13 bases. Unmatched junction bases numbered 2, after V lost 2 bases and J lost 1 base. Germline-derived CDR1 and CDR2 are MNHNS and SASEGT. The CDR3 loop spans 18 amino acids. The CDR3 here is CASSELGLAGSGANVLTF. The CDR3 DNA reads TGTGCCAGCAGTGAACTGGGACTAGCGGGATCTGGGGCCAACGTCCTGACTTTC.

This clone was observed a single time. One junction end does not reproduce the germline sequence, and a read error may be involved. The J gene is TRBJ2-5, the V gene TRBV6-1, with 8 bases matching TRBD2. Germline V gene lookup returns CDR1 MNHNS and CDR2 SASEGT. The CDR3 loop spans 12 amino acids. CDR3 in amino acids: CASSPASGPPNF. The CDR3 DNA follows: TGTGCCAGCAGTCCGGCTAGCGGGCCCCCAAACTTC.

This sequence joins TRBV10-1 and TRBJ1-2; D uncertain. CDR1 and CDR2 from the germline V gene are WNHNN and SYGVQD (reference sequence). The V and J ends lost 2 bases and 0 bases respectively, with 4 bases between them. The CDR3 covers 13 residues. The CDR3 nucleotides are TGCGCCAGCAGTGAGAACTCTAACTATGGCTACACCTTC. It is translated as CASSENSNYGYTF.

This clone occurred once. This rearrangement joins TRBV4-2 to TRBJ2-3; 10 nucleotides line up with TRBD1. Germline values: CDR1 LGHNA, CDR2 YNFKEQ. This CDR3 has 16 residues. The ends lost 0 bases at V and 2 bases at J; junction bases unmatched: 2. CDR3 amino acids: CASSQDGQGVTDTQYF. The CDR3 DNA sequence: TGTGCCAGCAGCCAAGATGGACAGGGGGTCACAGATACGCAGTATTTT.

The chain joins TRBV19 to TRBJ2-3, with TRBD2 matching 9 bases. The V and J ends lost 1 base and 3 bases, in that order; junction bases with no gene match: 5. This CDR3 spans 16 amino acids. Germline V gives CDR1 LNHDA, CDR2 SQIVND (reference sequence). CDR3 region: CASSIVTSGLTDTQYF. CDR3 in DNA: TGTGCCAGTAGTATAGTCACTAGCGGGCTTACAGATACGCAGTATTTT.

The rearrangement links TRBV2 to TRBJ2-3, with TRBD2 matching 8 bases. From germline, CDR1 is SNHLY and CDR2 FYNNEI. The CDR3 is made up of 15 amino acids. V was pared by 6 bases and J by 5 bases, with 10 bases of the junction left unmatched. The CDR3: CASRARAGVGDTQYF. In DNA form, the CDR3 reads TGTGCCAGCAGGGCGAGAGCGGGAGTGGGAGATACGCAGTATTTT. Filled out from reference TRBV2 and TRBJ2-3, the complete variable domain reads EPEVTQTPSHQVTQMGQEVILRCVPISNHLYFYWYRQILGQKVEFLVSFYNNEISEKSEIFDDQFSVERPDGSNFTLKIRSTKLEDSAMYFCASRARAGVGDTQYFGPGTRLTVL.

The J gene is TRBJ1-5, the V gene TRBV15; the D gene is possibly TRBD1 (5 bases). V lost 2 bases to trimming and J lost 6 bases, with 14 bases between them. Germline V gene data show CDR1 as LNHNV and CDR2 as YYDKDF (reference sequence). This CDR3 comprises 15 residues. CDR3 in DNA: TGTGCCACCAGCAGACCATCCGCAGGGTCTCAGCCCCAGCATTTT. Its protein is CATSRPSAGSQPQHF.

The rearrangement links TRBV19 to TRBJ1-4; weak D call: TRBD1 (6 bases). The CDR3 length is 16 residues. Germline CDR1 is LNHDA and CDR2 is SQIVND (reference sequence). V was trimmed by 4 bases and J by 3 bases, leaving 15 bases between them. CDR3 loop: CASSKGTWGPNEKLFF. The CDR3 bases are TGTGCCAGTAGTAAGGGGACCTGGGGGCCTAATGAAAAACTGTTTTTT.

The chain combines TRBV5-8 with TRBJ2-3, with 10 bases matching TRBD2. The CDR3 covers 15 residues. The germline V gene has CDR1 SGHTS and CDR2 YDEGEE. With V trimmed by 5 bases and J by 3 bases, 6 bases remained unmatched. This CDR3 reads CASRPAGGPTDTQYF. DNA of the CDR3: TGTGCCAGCAGACCAGCGGGAGGGCCGACAGATACGCAGTATTTT.

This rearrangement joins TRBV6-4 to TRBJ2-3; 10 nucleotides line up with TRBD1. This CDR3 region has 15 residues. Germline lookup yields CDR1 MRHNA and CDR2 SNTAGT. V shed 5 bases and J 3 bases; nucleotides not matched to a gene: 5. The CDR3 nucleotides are TGTGCCAGCAGTCCCGGGACAGGGGAGACAGATACGCAGTATTTT. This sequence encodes CASSPGTGETDTQYF.

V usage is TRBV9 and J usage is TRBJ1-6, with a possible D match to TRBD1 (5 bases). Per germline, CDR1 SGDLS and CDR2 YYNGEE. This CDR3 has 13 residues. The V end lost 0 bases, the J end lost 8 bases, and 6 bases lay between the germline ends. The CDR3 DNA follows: TGTGCCAGCAGCGTAGTAGGGGATTCACCCCTCCACTTT. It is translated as CASSVVGDSPLHF.

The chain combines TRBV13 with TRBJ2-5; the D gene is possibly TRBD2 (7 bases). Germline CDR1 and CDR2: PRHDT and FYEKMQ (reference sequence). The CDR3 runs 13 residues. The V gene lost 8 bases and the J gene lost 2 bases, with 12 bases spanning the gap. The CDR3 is CASGGGPQETQYF. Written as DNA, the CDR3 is TGTGCCAGCGGGGGGGGCCCTCAAGAGACCCAGTACTTC.

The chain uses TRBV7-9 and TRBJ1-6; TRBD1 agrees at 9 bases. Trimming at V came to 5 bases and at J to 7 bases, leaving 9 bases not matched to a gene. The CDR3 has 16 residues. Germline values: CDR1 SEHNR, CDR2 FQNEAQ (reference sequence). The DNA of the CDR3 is TGTGCCAGCAGCCCCCATATCGGACAGGGGAATTCACCCCTCCACTTT. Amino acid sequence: CASSPHIGQGNSPLHF.

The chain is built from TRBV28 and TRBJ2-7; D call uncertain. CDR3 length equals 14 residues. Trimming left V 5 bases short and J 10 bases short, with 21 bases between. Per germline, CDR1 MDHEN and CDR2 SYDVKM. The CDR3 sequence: CASSRQTITPFQYF. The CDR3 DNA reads TGTGCCAGCAGTCGACAAACAATAACACCTTTCCAGTACTTC.

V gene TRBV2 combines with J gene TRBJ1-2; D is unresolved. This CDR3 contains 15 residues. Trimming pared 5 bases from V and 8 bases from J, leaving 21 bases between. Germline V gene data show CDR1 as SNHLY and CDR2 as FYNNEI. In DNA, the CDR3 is TGTGCCAGCAGTCTACAGACGGGGAGGGTAGAAGGCTACACCTTC. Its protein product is CASSLQTGRVEGYTF.

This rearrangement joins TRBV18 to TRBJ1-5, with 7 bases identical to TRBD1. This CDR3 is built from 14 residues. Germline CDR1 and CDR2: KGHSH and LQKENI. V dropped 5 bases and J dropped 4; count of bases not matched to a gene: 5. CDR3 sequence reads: CASSRTGNNQPQHF. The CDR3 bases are TGTGCCAGCTCAAGGACAGGCAATAATCAGCCCCAGCATTTT.

CDR3 residues: CASKGEGVATNEKLFF. The CDR3 DNA reads TGTGCCAGCAAAGGGGAAGGGGTCGCGACTAATGAAAAACTGTTTTTT. The gene calls are TRBV2 and TRBJ1-4; weak D call: TRBD1 (5 bases). Germline CDR1 and CDR2: SNHLY and FYNNEI. This CDR3 has 16 amino acids. Trimming took 7 bases from V and 2 from J, leaving 17 bases between them. The full variable domain, rest sourced from reference TRBV2 and TRBJ1-4, is EPEVTQTPSHQVTQMGQEVILRCVPISNHLYFYWYRQILGQKVEFLVSFYNNEISEKSEIFDDQFSVERPDGSNFTLKIRSTKLEDSAMYFCASKGEGVATNEKLFFGSGTQLSVL.

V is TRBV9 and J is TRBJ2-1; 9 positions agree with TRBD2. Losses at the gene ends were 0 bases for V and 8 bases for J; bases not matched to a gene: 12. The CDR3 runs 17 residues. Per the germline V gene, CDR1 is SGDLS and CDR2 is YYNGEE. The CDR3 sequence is CASSVEAGGPRGDEQFF. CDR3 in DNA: TGTGCCAGCAGCGTAGAGGCGGGGGGGCCCCGGGGCGATGAGCAGTTCTTC.

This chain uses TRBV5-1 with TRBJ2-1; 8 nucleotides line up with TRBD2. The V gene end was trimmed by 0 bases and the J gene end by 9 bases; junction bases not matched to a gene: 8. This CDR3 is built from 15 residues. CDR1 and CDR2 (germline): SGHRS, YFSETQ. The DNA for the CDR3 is TGCGCCAGCAGCTTGGCCACTAGCGGAAAGGGTGAGCAGTTCTTC. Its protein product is CASSLATSGKGEQFF.

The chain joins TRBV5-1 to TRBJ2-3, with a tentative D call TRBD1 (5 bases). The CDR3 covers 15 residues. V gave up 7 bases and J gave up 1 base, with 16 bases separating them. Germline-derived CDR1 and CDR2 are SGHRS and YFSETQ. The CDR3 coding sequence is TGCGCCAGCGGCGATGGGGCGCGCCGCACAGATACGCAGTATTTT. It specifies CASGDGARRTDTQYF.

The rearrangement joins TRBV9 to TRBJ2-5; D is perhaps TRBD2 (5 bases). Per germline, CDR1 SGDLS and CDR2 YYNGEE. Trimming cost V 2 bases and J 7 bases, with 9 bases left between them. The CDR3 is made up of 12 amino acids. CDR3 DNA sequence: TGTGCCAGCAGCGTCCCCGAGGGGACCCAGTACTTC. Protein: CASSVPEGTQYF. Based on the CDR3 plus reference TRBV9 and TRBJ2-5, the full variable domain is DSGVTQTPKHLITATGQRVTLRCSPRSGDLSVYWYQQSLDQGLQFLIQYYNGEERAKGNILERFSAQQFPDLHSELNLSSLELGDSALYFCASSVPEGTQYFGPGTRLLVL.